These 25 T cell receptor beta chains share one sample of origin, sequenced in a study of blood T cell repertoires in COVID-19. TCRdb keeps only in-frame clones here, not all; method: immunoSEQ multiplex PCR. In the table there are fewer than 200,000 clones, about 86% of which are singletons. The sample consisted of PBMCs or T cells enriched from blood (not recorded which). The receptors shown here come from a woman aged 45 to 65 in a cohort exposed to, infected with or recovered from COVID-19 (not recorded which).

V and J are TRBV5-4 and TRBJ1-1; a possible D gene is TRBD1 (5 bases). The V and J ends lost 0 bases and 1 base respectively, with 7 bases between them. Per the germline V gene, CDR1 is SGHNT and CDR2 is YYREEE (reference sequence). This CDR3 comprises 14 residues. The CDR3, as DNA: TGTGCCAGCAGCTTGGACAGGAGGAACACTGAAGCTTTCTTT. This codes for CASSLDRRNTEAFF.

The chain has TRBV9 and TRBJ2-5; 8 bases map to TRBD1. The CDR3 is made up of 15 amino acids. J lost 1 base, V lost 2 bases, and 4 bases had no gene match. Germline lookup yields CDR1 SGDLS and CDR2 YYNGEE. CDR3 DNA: TGTGCCAGCAGCGTCCAGGGGGCTGGCCAAGAGACCCAGTACTTC. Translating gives CASSVQGAGQETQYF.

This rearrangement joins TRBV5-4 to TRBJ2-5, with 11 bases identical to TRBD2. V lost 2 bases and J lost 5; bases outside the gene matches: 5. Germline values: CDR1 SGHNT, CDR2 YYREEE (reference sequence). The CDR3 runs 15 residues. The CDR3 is CASSFSGGAMETQYF. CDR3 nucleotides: TGTGCCAGCAGCTTTAGCGGGGGGGCCATGGAGACCCAGTACTTC.

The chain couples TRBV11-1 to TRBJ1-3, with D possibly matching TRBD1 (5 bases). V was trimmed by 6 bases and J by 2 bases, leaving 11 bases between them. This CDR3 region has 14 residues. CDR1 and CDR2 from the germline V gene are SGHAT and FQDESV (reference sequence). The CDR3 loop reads CASSLDRPGNTIYF. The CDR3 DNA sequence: TGTGCCAGCAGTCTAGACAGACCTGGAAACACCATATATTTT.

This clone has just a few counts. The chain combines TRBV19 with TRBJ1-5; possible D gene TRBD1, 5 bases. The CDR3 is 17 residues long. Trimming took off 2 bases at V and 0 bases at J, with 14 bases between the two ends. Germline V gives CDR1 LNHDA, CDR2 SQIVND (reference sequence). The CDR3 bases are TGTGCCAGTAGTATATATTGGACACCTCTTAGCAATCAGCCCCAGCATTTT. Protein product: CASSIYWTPLSNQPQHF.

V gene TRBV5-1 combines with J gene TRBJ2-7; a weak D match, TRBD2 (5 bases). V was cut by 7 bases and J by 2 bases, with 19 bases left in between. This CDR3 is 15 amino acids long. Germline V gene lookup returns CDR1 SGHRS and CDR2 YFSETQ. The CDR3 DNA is TGCGCCAGCTCCCCTGGGAGTGAGCCTACCTACGAGCAGTACTTC. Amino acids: CASSPGSEPTYEQYF.

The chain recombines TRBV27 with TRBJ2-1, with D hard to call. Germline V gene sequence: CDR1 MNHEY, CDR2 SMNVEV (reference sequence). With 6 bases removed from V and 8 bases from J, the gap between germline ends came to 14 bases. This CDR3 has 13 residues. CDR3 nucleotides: TGTGCCAGCAGCCCCCTCATTAGCCATGAGCAGTTCTTC. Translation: CASSPLISHEQFF.

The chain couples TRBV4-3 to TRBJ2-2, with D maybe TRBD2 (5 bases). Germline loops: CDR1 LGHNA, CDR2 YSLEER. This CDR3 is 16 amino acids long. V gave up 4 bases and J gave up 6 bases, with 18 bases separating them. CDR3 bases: TGCGCCAGCAGCCCCGATCCACCTTTAGCGTCCGGGGAGCTGTTTTTT. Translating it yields CASSPDPPLASGELFF.

In nucleotides, the CDR3 is TGTGCCAGCAGCTTTGAAACGACAGCGAACACCGGGGAGCTGTTTTTT. Translated: CASSFETTANTGELFF. This rearrangement joins TRBV7-9 to TRBJ2-2; TRBD1 might be the D (5 bases). CDR1 SEHNR and CDR2 FQNEAQ come from the germline V gene (reference sequence). Trimming pared 3 bases from V and 0 bases from J, leaving 11 bases between. The CDR3 has 16 amino acids.

CDR3: CASSYRGRTDTQYF. CDR3 nucleotides: TGTGCCAGCAGCTACAGGGGGAGGACAGATACGCAGTATTTT. V usage is TRBV5-5 and J usage is TRBJ2-3; 8 bases align to TRBD1. Germline V lookup: CDR1 SGHKS, CDR2 YYEKEE (reference sequence). After removal of 3 bases from V and 3 bases from J, the junction contained 3 bases not matched to a gene. This CDR3 contains 14 residues.

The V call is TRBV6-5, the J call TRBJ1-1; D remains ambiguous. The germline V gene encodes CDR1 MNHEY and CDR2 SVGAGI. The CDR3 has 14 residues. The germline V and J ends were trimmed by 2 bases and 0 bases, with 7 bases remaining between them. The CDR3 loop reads CASSYTRMNTEAFF. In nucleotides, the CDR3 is TGTGCCAGCAGTTACACGCGAATGAACACTGAAGCTTTCTTT.

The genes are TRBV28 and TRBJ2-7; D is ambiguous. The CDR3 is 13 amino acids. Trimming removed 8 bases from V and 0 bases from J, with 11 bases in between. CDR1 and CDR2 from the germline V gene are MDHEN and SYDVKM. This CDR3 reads CASGGPSSYEQYF. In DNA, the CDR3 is TGTGCCAGCGGCGGTCCTAGCTCCTACGAGCAGTACTTC.

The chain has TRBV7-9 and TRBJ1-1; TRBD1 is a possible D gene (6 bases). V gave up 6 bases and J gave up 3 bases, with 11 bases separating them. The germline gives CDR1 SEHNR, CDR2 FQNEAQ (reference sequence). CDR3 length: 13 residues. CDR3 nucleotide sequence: TGTGCCAGCAGTCCAGCAGGGGACACTGAAGCTTTCTTT. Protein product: CASSPAGDTEAFF.

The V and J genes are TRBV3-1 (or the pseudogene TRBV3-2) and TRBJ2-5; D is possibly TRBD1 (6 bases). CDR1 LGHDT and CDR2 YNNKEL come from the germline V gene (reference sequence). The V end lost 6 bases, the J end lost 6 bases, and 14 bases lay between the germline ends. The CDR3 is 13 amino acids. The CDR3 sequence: CASRPQGTKTQYF. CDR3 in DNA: TGTGCCAGCAGACCACAGGGTACGAAGACCCAGTACTTC.

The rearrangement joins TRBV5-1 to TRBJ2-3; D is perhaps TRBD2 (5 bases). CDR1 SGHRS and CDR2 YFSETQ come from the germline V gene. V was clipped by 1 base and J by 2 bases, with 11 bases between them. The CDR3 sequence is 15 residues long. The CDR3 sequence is CASSLFFGDTDTQYF. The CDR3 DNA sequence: TGCGCCAGCAGCTTGTTCTTCGGGGACACAGATACGCAGTATTTT.

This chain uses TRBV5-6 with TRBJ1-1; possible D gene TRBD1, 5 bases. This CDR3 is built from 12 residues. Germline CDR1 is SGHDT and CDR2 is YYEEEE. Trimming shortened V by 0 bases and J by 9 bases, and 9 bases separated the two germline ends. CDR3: CASSLAGSKAFF. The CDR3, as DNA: TGTGCCAGCAGCTTGGCAGGGTCCAAAGCTTTCTTT.

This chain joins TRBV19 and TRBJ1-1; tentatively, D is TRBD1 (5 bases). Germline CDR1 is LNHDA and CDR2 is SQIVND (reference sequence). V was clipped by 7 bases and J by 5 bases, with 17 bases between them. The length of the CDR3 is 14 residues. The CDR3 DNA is TGTGCCAGTAATACGGCCAGGGCGGGAACTGAAGCTTTCTTT. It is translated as CASNTARAGTEAFF.

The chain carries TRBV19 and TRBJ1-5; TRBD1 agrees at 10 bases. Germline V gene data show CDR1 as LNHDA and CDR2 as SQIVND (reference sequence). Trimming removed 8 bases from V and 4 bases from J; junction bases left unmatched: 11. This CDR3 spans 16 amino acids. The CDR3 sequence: CASHRGDRGGNQPQHF. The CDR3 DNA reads TGTGCCAGTCATAGGGGGGACAGGGGAGGGAATCAGCCCCAGCATTTT.

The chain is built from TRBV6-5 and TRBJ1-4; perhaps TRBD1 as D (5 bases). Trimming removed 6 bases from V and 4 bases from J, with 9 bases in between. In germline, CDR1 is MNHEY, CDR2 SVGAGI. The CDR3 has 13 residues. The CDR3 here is CASSVDSNEKLFF. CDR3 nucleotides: TGTGCCAGCAGCGTTGACAGTAATGAAAAACTGTTTTTT.

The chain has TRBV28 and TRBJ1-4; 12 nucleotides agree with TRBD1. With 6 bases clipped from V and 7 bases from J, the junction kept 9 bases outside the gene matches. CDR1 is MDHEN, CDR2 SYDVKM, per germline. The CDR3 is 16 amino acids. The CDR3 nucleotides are TGTGCCAGCAGACTCTGGGGACAGGGGGCAAGTGAAAAACTGTTTTTT. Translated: CASRLWGQGASEKLFF.

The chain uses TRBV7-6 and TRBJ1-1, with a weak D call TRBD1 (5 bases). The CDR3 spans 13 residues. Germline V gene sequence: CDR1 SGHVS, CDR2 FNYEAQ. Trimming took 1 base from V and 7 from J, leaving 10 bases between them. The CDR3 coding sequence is TGTGCCAGCAGCTTAGTAGTAGGGGATGAAGCTTTCTTT. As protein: CASSLVVGDEAFF.

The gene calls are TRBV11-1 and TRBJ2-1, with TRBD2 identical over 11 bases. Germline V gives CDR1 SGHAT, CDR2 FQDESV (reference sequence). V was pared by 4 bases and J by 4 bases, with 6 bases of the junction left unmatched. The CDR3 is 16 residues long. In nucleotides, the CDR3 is TGTGCCAGCAGCTCTAGCGGGGGGAGGGCGTACAATGAGCAGTTCTTC. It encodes CASSSSGGRAYNEQFF.

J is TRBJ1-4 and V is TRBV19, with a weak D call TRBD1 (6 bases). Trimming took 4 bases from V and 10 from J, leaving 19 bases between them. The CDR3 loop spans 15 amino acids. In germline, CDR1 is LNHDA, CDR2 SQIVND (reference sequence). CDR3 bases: TGTGCCAGTAGTAACCCGGGACATATATTCGGAAAACTGTTTTTT. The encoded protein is CASSNPGHIFGKLFF.

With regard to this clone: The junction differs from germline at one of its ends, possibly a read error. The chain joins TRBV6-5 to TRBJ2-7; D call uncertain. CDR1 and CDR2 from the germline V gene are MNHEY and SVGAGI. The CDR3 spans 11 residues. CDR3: CASRYSYEQYF. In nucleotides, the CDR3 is TGTGCCAGCAGATACTCCTACGAGCAGTACTTC.

CDR3 residues: CASSLQGMKEKLFF. The CDR3 DNA follows: TGTGCCAGCAGCTTACAGGGGATGAAGGAAAAACTGTTTTTT. This chain links TRBV11-2 with TRBJ1-4, with D possibly TRBD1 on 6 matching bases. The CDR3 contains 14 residues. V was pared by 2 bases and J by 8 bases, with 12 bases between. In germline, CDR1 is SGHAT, CDR2 FQNNGV.